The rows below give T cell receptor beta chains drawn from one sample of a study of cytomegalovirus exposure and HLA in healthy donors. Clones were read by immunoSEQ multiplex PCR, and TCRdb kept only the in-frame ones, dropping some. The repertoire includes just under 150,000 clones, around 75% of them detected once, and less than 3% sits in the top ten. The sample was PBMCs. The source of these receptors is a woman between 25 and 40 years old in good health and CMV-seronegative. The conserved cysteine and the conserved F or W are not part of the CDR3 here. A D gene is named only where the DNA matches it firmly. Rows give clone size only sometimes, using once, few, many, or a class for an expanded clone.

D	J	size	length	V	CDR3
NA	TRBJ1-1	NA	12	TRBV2	ASSGSGRGGEAF
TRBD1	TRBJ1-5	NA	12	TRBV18	ASSRTGGNQPQH
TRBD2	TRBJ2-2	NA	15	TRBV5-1	ASSLGLAGLYTGELF
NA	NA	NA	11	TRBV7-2	ASSLGDSYEQY
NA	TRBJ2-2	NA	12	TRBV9	ASRSLPNTGELF
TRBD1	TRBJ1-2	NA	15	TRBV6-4	ASSDSGTGSPRRGYT
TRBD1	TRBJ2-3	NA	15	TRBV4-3	ASSQVVGTGASDTQY
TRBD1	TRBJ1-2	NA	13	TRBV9	ASSVGGRTGWGYT
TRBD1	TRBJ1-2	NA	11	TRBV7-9	SSSLEGARGYT
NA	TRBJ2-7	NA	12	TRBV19	ASSIARDSYEQY
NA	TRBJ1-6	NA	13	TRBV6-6	ASSYADKMNSPLH
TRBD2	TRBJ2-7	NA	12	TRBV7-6	ASSFASGRYEQY
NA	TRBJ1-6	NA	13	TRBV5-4	ASSLTGSYNSPLH
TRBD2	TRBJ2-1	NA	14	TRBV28	ASSRLSGRAYNEQF
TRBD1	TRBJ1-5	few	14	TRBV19	ASSPYDRGSNQPQH
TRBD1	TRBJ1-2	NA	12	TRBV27	ASSSRTGEGGYT
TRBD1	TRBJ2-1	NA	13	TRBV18	ASSPGQGSYNEQF
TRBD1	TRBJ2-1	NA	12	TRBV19	ASQGVGRTNEQF
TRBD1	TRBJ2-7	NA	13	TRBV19	ASSISGTAPYEQY
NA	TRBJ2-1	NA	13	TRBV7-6	ASSLALGSGNEQF
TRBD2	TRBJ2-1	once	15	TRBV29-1	SVVGTSGTSSYNEQF
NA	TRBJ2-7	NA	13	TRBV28	ASRRRRGSAYEQY
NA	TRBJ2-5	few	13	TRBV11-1	ASSLDSGYQETQY
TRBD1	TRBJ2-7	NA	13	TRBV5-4	ASSLDRGTFYEQY
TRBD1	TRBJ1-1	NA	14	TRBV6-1	ASSEAWTGGRTEAF
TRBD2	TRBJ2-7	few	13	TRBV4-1	ASSQTSGRPREQY
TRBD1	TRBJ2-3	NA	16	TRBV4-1	ASSPGQGASGSTDTQY
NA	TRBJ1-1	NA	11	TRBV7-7	ASRAIGSTEAF